Reported below is one T cell receptor beta chain. This sample stems from a study of early T cells in non-severe SARS-CoV-2 infection. MiXCR was run by TCRdb on the 5' RACE reads, yielding one entry per CDR3 protein. The table lists tens of thousands of distinct CDR3 sequences, about 9.1% of them singletons. The clonotype comes from an adult who was a healthcare worker with PCR-confirmed SARS-CoV-2 infection or an uninfected control (not recorded which). The sample comprised whole blood.

CDR3 sequence: CSFTGTGGATDTQYF. The CDR3 nucleotides read TGCAGCTTCACCGGGACAGGGGGCGCGACAGATACGCAGTATTTT. The V and J genes are TRBV29-1 and TRBJ2-3; 12 bases are a match to TRBD1. The germline gives CDR1 SQVTM, CDR2 ANQGSEA. CDR3 length: 15 amino acids. Trimming cost V 8 bases and J 3 bases; bases outside gene matches: 9.